This TCR beta chain originates from a study of graft-versus-host responses after intestinal transplantation. Study at large: The whole recipient group had anti-thymocyte globulin induction followed by tacrolimus and steroids for about three years.

CDR1 is MGHRA and CDR2 is YSYEKL in the germline V gene. The length of the CDR3 is 17 residues. The ends were cut back, 0 bases at V and 1 base at J, with 14 bases in the middle. Only in-frame clones appear in the TCRdb table, and some are missing; sequencing was by immunoSEQ multiplex PCR. The sample has some 66,000 clones, around 86% seen once. Lymphocytes (intraepithelial and lamina propria) were released by processing the graft tissue. General study findings and limits: Levels of circulating GvH clones at their peak were associated with early post-transplant HvG declines. High graft-versus-host to host-versus-graft T cell clonal ratios marked allografts of patients with graft-donor macrochimerism.

With regard to this clone: What it binds is unknown.

The sample in question was ileum tissue, obtained approximately 370 days after transplant. This chain links TRBV4-1 with TRBJ2-3, with a possible D match to TRBD2 (5 bases). The receptor was isolated from a human patient who received an intestinal transplant, so some T cells may come from the graft donor. Here the CDR3 DNA reads TGCGCCAGCAGCCAAGAAGACCCGCGGGCTGGCACAGATACGCAGTATTTT. Translated: CASSQEDPRAGTDTQYF.